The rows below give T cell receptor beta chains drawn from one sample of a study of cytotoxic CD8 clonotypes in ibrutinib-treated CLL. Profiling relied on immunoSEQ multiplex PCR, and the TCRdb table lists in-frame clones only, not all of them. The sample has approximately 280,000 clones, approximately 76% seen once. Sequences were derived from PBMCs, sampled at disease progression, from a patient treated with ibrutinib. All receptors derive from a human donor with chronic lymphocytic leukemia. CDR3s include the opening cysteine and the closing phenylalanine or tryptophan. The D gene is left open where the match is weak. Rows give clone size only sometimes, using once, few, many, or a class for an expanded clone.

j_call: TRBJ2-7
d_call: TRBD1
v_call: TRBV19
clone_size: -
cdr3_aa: CASSISTGTTYEQYF
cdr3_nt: TGTGCCAGTAGTATCTCGACAGGGACCACATACGAGCAGTACTTC

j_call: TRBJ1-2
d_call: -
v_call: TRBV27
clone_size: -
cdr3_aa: CASSLSSTKINGYTF
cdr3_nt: TGTGCCAGCAGCCTTTCCAGTACAAAGATCAATGGCTACACCTTC

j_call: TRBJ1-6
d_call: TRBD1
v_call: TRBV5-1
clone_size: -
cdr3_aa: CASGQVGQGRSPLHF
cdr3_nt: TGCGCCAGCGGACAGGTGGGACAGGGGCGTTCACCCCTCCACTTT

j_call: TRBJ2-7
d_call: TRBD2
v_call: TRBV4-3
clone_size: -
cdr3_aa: CASSQEAGGSYEQYF
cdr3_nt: TGCGCCAGCAGCCAAGAAGCGGGAGGGTCCTACGAGCAGTACTTC

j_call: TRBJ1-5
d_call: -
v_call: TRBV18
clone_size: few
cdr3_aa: CASSEGRQPQHF
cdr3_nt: TGTGCCAGCTCAGAGGGGCGTCAGCCCCAGCATTTT

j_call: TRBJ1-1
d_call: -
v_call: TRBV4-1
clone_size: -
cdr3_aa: CASSQKVGGTEAFF
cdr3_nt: TGCGCCAGCAGCCAAAAAGTGGGCGGGACAGAAGCTTTCTTT

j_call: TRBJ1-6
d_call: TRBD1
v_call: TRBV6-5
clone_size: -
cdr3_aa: CASSYGAGGPPLHF
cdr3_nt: TGTGCCAGCAGTTACGGGGCAGGGGGACCACCCCTCCACTTT

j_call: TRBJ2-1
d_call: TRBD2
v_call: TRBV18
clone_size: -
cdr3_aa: CASSTRTSRYNEQFF
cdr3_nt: TGTGCCAGCTCAACTCGGACTAGCAGATACAATGAGCAGTTCTTC

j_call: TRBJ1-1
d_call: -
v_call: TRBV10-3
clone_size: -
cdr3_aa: CAISSLQGLNTEAFF
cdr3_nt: TGTGCCATCAGTTCCTTACAGGGCCTGAACACTGAAGCTTTCTTT

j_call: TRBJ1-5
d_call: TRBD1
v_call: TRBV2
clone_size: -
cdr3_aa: CASSLGQGDQPQHF
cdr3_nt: TGTGCCAGCAGCCTGGGACAGGGGGATCAGCCCCAGCATTTT

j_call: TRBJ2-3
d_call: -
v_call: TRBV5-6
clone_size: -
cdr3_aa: CASSSGSPHMDTQYF
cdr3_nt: TGTGCCAGCAGCTCGGGTAGCCCTCACATGGATACGCAGTATTTT

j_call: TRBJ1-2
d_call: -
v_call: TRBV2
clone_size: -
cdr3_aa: CASSEGGPGYTF
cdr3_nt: TGTGCCAGCAGTGAAGGGGGTCCAGGCTACACCTTC

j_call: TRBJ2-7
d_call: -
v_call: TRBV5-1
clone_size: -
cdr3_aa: CASSLASGALGYEQYF
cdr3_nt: TGCGCCAGCAGCTTGGCCTCAGGGGCCCTAGGCTACGAGCAGTACTTC

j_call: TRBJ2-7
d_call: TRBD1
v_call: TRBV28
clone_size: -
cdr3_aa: CASSLVRGYEQYF
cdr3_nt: TGTGCCAGCAGTCTTGTCAGGGGGTACGAGCAGTACTTC

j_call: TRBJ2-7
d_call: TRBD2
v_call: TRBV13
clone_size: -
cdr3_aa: CASSLTPLAGADEQYF
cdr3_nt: TGTGCCAGCAGCTTAACCCCGCTAGCGGGAGCAGATGAGCAGTACTTC

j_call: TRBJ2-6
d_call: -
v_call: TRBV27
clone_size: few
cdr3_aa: CASSLLGSGANVLTF
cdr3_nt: TGTGCCAGCAGTTTACTGGGATCCGGGGCCAACGTCCTGACTTTC

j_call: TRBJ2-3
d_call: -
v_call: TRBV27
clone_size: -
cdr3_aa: CASSLGAGTTDTQYF
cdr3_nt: TGTGCCAGCAGTTTAGGGGCAGGGACCACAGATACGCAGTATTTT

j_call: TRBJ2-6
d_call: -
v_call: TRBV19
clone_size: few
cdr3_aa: CASSSLFAGANVLTF
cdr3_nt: TGTGCCAGTAGTAGTCTTTTTGCTGGGGCCAACGTCCTGACTTTC

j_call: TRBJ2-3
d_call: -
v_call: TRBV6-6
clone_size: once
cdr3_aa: CASGRYRAPDTQYF
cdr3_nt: TGTGCCAGCGGAAGATACAGGGCTCCGGATACGCAGTATTTT

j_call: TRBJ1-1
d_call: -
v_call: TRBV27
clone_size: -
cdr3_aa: CASSYGQSTEAFF
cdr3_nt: TGTGCCAGCAGTTACGGACAGTCAACTGAAGCTTTCTTT

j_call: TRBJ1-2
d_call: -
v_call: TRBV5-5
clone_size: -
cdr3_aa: CASSDRPPVYGYTF
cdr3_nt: TGTGCCAGCAGTGACAGGCCCCCCGTTTATGGCTACACCTTC

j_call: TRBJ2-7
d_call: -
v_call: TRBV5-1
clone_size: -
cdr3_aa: CASSAENSYEQYF
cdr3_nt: TGCGCCAGCAGCGCAGAGAACTCCTACGAGCAGTACTTC

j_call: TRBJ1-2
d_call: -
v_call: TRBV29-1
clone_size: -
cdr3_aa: CSVGRRQGRENYGYTF
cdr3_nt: TGCAGCGTTGGGAGGAGGCAGGGCAGAGAGAACTATGGCTACACCTTC

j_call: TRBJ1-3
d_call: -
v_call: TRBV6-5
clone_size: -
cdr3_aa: CASTRTPNSGNTIYF
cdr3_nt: TGTGCCAGCACCCGGACACCTAACTCTGGAAACACCATATATTTT

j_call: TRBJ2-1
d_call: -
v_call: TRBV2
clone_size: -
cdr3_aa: CASRSWQGNEQFF
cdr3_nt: TGTGCCAGCAGAAGTTGGCAGGGCAATGAGCAGTTCTTC

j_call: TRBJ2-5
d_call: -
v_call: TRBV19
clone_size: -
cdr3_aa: CASSGAGAFRETQYF
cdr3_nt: TGTGCCAGTAGTGGGGCAGGGGCCTTCCGGGAGACCCAGTACTTC

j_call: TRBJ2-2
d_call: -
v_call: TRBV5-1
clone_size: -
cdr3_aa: CASSFLSSRGGNTGELFF
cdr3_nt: TGCGCCAGCAGCTTTTTGAGCAGTCGTGGGGGCAACACCGGGGAGCTGTTTTTT

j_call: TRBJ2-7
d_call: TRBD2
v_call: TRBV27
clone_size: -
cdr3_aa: CASSFGEGYEQYF
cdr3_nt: TGTGCCAGCAGTTTTGGGGAGGGCTACGAGCAGTACTTC

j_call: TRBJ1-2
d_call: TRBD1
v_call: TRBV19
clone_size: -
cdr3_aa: CASRKSGTGGRGYTF
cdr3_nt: TGTGCCAGTAGAAAATCCGGGACAGGGGGCCGCGGCTACACCTTC

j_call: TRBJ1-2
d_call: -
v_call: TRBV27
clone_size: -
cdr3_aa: CASKGETIGYTF
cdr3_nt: TGTGCCAGCAAGGGGGAAACCATCGGCTACACCTTC

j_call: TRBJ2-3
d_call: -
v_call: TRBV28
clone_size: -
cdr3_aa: CASSSPSSGLVGYTDTQYF
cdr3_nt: TGTGCCAGCAGTTCTCCGTCGAGCGGCCTCGTGGGGTACACAGATACGCAGTATTTT

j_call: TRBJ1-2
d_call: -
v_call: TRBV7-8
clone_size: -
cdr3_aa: CASSLAPDYGYTF
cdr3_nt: TGTGCCAGCAGCTTAGCCCCAGACTATGGCTACACCTTC

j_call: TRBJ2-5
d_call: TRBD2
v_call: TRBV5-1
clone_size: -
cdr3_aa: CASSSEGGPAQTQYF
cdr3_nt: TGCGCCAGCAGCTCAGAGGGAGGGCCGGCACAGACCCAGTACTTC

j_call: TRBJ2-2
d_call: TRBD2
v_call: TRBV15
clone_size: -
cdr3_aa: CAVPSGSANTGELFF
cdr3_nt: TGTGCCGTCCCGAGCGGGAGTGCGAACACCGGGGAGCTGTTTTTT

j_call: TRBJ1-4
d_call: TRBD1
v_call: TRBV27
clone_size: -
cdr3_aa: CASRERQGGTEKLFF
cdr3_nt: TGTGCCAGCAGAGAAAGACAGGGGGGAACTGAAAAACTGTTTTTT

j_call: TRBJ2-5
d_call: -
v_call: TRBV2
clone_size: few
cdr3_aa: CASIAADKGETQYF
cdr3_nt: TGTGCCAGCATTGCAGCAGATAAGGGAGAGACCCAGTACTTC

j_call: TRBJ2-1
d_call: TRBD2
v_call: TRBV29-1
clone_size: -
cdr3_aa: CSDLAAPSYNEQFF
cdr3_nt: TGCAGCGACCTAGCGGCGCCCTCCTACAATGAGCAGTTCTTC

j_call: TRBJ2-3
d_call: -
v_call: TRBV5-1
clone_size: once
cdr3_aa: CASSLVLDIDTQYF
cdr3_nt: TGCGCCAGCAGCTTGGTCCTAGATATAGATACGCAGTATTTT

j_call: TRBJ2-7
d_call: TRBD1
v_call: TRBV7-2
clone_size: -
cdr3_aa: CASSLLNWDRASYEQYF
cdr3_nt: TGTGCCAGCAGCTTATTGAATTGGGACAGAGCCTCCTACGAGCAGTACTTC

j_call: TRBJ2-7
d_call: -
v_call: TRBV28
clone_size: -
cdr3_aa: CASSQQGGGYEQYF
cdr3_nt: TGTGCCAGCAGTCAACAGGGCGGGGGCTACGAGCAGTACTTC

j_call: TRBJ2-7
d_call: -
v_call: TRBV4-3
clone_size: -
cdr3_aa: CASSELAFHEQYF
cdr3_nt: TGCGCCAGCAGTGAACTAGCCTTCCACGAGCAGTACTTC

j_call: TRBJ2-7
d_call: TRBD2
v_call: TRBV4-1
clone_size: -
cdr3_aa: CASSQRAGEPYEQYF
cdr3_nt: TGCGCCAGCAGCCAAAGGGCGGGGGAACCCTACGAGCAGTACTTC

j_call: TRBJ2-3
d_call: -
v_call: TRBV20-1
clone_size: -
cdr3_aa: CSATLGDTQYF
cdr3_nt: TGCAGTGCCACGCTCGGTGATACGCAGTATTTT

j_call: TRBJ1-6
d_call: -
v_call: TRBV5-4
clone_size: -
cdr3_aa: CASSLGARQHF
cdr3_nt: TGTGCCAGCAGCTTGGGGGCCAGACAGCACTTT

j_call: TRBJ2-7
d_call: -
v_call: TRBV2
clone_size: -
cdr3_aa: CASSGGPVPYEQYF
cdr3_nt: TGTGCCAGCAGCGGGGGCCCAGTCCCCTACGAGCAGTACTTC

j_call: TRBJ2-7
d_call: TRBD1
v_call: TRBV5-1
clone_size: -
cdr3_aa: CASSPEPGTVYEQYF
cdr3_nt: TGCGCCAGCAGCCCAGAACCAGGGACAGTCTACGAGCAGTACTTC

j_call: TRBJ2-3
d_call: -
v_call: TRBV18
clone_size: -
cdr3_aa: CASSRGRTGTDTQYF
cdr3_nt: TGTGCCAGCTCACGCGGCCGGACAGGCACAGATACGCAGTATTTT

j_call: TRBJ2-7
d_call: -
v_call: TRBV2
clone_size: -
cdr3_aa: CASSHRGGYEQYF
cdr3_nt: TGTGCCAGCAGTCACAGGGGAGGCTACGAGCAGTACTTC

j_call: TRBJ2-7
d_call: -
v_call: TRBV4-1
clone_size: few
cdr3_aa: CASSSSLPYEQYF
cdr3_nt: TGCGCCAGCAGCTCGAGTCTTCCCTACGAGCAGTACTTC

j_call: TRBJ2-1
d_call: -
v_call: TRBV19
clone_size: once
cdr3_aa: CASSMRTGSEFNEQFF
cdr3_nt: TGTGCCAGTAGTATGCGAACAGGATCCGAATTCAATGAGCAGTTCTTC

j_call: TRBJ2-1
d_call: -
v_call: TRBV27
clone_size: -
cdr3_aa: CASSFSTTGTRVQFF
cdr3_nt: TGTGCCAGCAGTTTTTCCACGACCGGGACGAGGGTTCAGTTCTTC

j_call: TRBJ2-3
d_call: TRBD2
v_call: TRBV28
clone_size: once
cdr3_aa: CASRLGGALGTDTQYF
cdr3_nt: TGTGCCAGCAGGCTCGGGGGGGCGCTTGGCACAGATACGCAGTATTTT

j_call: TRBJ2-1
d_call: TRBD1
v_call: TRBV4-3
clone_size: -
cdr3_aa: CASSRAAQGLAYNEQFF
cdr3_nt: TGCGCCAGCAGCCGAGCCGCACAGGGGTTGGCCTACAATGAGCAGTTCTTC

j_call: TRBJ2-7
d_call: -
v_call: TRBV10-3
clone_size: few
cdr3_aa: CAISESTYEQYF
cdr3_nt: TGTGCCATCAGTGAGTCGACCTACGAGCAGTACTTC